The present TCR beta chain was sequenced within a study of cytomegalovirus exposure and HLA in healthy donors. The V gene lost 1 base and the J gene lost 1 base, with 8 bases spanning the gap. This CDR3 is 14 amino acids long. CDR1 and CDR2 from the germline V gene are MGHRA and YSYEKL. Findings and limits, study-wide: According to a subsequent analysis, TCR clusters from the first cohort were inclined to appear together in the 110 or so validation repertoires.

About this clone: No antigen is known for it.

Assay used: immunoSEQ multiplex PCR; TCRdb lists only in-frame clones, some missing. The table shows 100,000 to 130,000 clones, with over 75% occurring only once. This sequence joins TRBV4-1 and TRBJ2-7; D is undetermined. Sequenced sample: PBMCs. The TCR originated in a woman aged 18-29 years in good health and CMV-seronegative. The CDR3 region is CASSQGPSSYEQYF. For the CDR3, the DNA is TGCGCCAGCAGCCAAGGGCCCTCTTCCTACGAGCAGTACTTC.